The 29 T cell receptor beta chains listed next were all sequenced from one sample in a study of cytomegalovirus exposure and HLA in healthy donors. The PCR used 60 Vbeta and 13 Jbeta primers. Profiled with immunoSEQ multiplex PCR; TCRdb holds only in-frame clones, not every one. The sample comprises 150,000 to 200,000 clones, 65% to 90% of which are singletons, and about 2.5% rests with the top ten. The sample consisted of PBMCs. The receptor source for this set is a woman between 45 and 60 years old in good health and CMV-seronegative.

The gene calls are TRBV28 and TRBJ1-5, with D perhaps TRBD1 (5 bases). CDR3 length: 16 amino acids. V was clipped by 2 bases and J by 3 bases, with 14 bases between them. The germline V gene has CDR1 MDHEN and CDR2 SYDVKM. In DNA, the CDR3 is TGTGCCAGCAGTTTAGTCTTCGGGGGACCCAATCAGCCCCAGCATTTT. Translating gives CASSLVFGGPNQPQHF.

The CDR3 region has the DNA TGTGCCAGCAGTTTCCTGGACAGGGATTTTGTTTCCTCTGGAAACACCATATATTTT. This sequence encodes CASSFLDRDFVSSGNTIYF. V and J are TRBV28 and TRBJ1-3; 8 bases are a match to TRBD1. Looked up from germline, CDR1 is MDHEN and CDR2 is SYDVKM. Trimming took 3 bases from V and 0 from J; bases not matched to a gene: 13. CDR3 length: 19 amino acids.

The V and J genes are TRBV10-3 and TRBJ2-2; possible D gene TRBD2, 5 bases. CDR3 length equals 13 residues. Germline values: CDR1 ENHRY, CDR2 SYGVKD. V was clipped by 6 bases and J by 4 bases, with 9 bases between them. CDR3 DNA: TGTGCCATCAGCGGGATTAGCACCGGGGAGCTGTTTTTT. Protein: CAISGISTGELFF.

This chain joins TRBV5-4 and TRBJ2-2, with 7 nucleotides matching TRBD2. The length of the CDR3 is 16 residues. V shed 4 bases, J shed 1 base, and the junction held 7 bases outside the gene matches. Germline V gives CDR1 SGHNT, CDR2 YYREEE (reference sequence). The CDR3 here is CASSPRGGRNTGELFF. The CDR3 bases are TGTGCCAGCAGCCCCCGGGGAGGGAGGAACACCGGGGAGCTGTTTTTT.

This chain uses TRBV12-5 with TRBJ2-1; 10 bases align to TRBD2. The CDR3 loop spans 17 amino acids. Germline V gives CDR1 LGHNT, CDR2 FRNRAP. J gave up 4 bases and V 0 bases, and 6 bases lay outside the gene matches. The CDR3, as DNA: TGTGCTAGTGGTTTGGTACCTTCTAGCGGGAGATACAATGAGCAGTTCTTC. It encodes CASGLVPSSGRYNEQFF. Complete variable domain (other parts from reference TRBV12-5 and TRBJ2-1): DARVTQTPRHKVTEMGQEVTMRCQPILGHNTVFWYRQTMMQGLELLAYFRNRAPLDDSGMPKDRFSAEMPDATLATLKIQPSEPRDSAVYFCASGLVPSSGRYNEQFFGPGTRLTVL.

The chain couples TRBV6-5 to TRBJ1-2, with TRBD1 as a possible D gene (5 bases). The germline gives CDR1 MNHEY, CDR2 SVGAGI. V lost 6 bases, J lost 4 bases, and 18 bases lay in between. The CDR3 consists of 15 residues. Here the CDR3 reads CASSPSRQFLYGYTF. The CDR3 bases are TGTGCCAGCAGCCCATCCAGACAGTTTCTCTATGGCTACACCTTC.

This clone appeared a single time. CDR3 bases: TGTGCCAGCAGCTCCGTCGGGAGTGGCACAGATACGCAGTATTTT. Translated: CASSSVGSGTDTQYF. The chain has TRBV11-2 and TRBJ2-3, with a tentative D call TRBD2 (6 bases). The germline CDR1 and CDR2 sequences are SGHAT and FQNNGV. There are 15 residues in the CDR3. Trimming pared 4 bases from V and 1 base from J, leaving 12 bases between.

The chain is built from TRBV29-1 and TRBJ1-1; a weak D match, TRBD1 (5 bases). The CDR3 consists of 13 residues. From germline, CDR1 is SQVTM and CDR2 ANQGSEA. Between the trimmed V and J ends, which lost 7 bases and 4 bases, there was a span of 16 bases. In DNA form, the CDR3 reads TGCAGCGCCGATGGGCAGGGCGGCACTGAAGCTTTCTTT. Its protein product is CSADGQGGTEAFF.

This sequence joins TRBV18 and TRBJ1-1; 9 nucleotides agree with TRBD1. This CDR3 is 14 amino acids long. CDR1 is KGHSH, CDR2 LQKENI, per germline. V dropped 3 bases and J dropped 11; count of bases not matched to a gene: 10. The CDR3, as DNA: TGTGCCAGCTCACCGGTACAGGGGGCCGGGGACGCTTTCTTT. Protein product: CASSPVQGAGDAFF.

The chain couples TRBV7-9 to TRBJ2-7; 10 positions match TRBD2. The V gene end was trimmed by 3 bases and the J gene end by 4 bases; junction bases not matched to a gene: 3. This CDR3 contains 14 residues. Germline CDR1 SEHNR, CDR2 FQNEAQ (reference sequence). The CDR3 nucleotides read TGTGCCAGCAGCTTCAGCGGGAGGGCTTACGAGCAGTACTTC. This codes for CASSFSGRAYEQYF. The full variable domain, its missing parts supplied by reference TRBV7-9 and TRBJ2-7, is DTGVSQNPRHKITKRGQNVTFRCDPISEHNRLYWYRQTLGQGPEFLTYFQNEAQLEKSRLLSDRFSAERPKGSFSTLEIQRTEQGDSAMYLCASSFSGRAYEQYFGPGTRLTVT.

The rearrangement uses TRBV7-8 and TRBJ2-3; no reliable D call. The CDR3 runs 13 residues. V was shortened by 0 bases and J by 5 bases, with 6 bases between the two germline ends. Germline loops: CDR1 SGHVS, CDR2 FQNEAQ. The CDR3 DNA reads TGTGCCAGCAGCTTAGCGCTCGGAGATACGCAGTATTTT. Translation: CASSLALGDTQYF.

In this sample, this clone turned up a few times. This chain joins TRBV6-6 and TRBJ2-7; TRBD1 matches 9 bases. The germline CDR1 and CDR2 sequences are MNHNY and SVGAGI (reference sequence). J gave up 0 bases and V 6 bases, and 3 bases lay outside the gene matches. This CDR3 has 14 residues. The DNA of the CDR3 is TGTGCCAGCAGGCGACAGGGGGGCTCCTACGAGCAGTACTTC. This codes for CASRRQGGSYEQYF.

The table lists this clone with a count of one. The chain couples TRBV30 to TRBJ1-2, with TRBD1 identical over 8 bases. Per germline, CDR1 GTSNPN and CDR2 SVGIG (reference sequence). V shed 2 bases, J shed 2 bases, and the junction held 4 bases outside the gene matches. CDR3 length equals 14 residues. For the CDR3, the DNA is TGTGCCTGGAGTTACAGGGGGGAAAACTATGGCTACACCTTC. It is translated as CAWSYRGENYGYTF.

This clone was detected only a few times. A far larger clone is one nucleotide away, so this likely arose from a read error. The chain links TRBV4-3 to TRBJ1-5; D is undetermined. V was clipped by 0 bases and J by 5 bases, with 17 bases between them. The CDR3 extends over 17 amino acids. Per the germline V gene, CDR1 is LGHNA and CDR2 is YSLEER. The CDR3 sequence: CASSQDLESALYQPQHF. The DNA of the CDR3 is TGCGCCAGCAGCCAAGATTTGGAGAGTGCCTTATATCAGCCCCAGCATTTT.

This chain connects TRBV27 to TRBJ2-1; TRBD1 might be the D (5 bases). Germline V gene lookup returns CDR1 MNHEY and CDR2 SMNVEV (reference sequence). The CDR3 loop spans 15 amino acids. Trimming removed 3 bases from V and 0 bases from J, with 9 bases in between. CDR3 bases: TGTGCCAGCAGTTTTGCAAGGGGCTCCTACAATGAGCAGTTCTTC. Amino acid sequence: CASSFARGSYNEQFF.

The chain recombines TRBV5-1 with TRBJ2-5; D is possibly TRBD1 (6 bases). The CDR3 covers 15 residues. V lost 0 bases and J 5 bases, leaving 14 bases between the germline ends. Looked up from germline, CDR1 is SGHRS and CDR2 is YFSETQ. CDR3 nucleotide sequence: TGCGCCAGCAGCTTGGTAAACAGGGAAGGGGAGACCCAGTACTTC. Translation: CASSLVNREGETQYF.

In nucleotides, the CDR3 is TGTGCCAGCAGTTTAGCAGCGGGAGGCCCCTACGAGCAGTACTTC. Protein product: CASSLAAGGPYEQYF. V usage is TRBV27 and J usage is TRBJ2-7; 9 bases are shared with TRBD2. The CDR3 runs to 15 residues. V was clipped by 2 bases and J by 2 bases; unmatched bases: 4. From germline, CDR1 is MNHEY and CDR2 SMNVEV (reference sequence).

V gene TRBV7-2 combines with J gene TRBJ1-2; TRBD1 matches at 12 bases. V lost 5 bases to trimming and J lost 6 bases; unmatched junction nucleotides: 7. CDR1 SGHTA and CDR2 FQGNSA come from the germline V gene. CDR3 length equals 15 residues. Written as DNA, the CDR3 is TGTGCCAGCAGCCTAGGGACAGGGGGCGAGGATGGCTACACCTTC. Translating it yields CASSLGTGGEDGYTF.

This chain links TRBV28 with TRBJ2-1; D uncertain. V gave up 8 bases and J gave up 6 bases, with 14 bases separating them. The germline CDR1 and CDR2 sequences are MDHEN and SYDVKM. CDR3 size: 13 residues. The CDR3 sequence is CASLSSVSNEQFF. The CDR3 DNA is TGTGCCAGCCTTAGCTCCGTAAGCAATGAGCAGTTCTTC.

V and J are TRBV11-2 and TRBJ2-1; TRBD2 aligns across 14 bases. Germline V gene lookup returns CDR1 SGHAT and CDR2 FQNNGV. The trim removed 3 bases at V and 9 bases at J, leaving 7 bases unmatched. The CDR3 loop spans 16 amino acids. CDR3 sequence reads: CASSFSGLAGVSEQFF. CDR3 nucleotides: TGTGCCAGCAGCTTTTCGGGACTAGCGGGAGTTAGTGAGCAGTTCTTC.

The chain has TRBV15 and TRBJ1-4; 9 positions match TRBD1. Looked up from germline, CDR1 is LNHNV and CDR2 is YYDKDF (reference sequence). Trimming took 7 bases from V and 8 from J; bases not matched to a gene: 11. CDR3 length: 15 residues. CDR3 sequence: CATNLGGTGREKLFF. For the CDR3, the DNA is TGTGCCACCAACCTGGGGGGGACAGGGAGGGAAAAACTGTTTTTT. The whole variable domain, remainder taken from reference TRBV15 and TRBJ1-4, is DAMVIQNPRYQVTQFGKPVTLSCSQTLNHNVMYWYQQKSSQAPKLLFHYYDKDFNNEADTPDNFQSRRPNTSFCFLDIRSPGLGDTAMYLCATNLGGTGREKLFFGSGTQLSVL.

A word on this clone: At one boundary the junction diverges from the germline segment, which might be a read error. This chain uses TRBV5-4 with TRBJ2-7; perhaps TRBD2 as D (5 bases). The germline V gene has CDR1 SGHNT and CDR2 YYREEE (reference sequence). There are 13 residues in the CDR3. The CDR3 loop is CAVAGRGVHEQYF. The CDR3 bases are TGCGCCGTGGCGGGCAGAGGCGTCCACGAGCAGTACTTC.

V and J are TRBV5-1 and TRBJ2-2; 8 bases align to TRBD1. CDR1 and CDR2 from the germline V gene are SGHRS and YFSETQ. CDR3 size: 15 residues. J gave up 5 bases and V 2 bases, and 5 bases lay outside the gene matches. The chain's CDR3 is CASSLRGQETGELFF. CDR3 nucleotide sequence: TGCGCCAGCAGCTTAAGGGGACAGGAAACCGGGGAGCTGTTTTTT.

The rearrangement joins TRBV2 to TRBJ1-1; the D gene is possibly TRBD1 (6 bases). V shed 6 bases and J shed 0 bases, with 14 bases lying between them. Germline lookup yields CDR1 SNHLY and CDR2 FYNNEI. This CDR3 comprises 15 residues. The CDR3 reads CASRQDTGLNTEAFF. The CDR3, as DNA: TGTGCCAGCAGACAAGACACAGGGCTGAACACTGAAGCTTTCTTT.

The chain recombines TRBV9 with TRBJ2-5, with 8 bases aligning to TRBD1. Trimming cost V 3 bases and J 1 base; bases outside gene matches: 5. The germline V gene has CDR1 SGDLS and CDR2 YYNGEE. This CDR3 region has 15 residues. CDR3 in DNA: TGTGCCAGCAGCGGCGACAGGGGCCCCCAAGAGACCCAGTACTTC. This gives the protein CASSGDRGPQETQYF.

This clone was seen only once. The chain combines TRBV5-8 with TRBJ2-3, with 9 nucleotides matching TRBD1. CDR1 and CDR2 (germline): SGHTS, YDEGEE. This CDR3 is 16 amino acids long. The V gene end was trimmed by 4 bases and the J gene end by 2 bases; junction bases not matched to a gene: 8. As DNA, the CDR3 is TGTGCCAGCAGCCCACTGGGACAGGGAAACACAGATACGCAGTATTTT. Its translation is CASSPLGQGNTDTQYF.

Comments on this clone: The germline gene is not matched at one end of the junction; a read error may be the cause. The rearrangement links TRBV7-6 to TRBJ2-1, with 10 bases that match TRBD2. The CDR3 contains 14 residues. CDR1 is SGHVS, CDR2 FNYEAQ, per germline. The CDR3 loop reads CASSLAGVGNEQFF. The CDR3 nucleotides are TGTGCCAGCAGCCTAGCGGGAGTCGGGAATGAGCAGTTCTTC.

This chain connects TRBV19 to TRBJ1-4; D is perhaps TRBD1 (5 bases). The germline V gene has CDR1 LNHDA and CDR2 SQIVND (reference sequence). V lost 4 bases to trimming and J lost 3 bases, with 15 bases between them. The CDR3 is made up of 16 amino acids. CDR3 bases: TGTGCCAGTAGTAGGGGCCCGACGGAATCTAATGAAAAACTGTTTTTT. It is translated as CASSRGPTESNEKLFF.

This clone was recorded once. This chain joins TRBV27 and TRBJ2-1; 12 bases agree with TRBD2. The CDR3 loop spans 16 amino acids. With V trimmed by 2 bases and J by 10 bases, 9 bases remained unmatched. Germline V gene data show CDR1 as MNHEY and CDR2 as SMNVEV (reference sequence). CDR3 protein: CASSLELAGGSSEQFF. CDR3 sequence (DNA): TGTGCCAGCAGTTTAGAACTAGCGGGAGGATCGAGCGAGCAGTTCTTC.